The clone carrying this T cell receptor beta chain was seen a handful of times. The sample has other DNA sequences that encode this CDR3 too. The data are from a study of OX40 agonist ivuxolimab in advanced cancers. CDR3 length: 12 amino acids. V lost 4 bases and J 3 bases, leaving 8 bases between the germline ends. Germline assignment: CDR1 SGHRS and CDR2 YFSETQ. Method: immunoSEQ multiplex PCR; TCRdb's copy keeps in-frame clones and lacks some. The sample has around 66,000 clones; 75% to 90% are singletons. V and J are TRBV5-1 and TRBJ2-7, with D tentatively TRBD1 (6 bases). The specimen comprised CD4+ or CD8+ T cells sorted from blood, sampled in a trial of the OX40 agonist ivuxolimab. The TCR originated in an adult with an advanced solid tumor such as melanoma, head and neck, liver or kidney cancer. In DNA, the CDR3 is TGCGCCAGCAGCACGACAGGCTACGAGCAGTACTTC. Protein: CASSTTGYEQYF.